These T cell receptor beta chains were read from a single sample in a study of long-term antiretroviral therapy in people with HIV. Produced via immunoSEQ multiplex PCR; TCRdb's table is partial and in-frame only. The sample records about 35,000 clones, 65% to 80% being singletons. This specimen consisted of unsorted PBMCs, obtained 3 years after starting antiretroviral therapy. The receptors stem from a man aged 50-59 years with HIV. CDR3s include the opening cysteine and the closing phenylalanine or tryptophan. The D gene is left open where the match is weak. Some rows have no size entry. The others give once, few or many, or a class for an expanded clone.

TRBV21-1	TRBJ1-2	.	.	TGTGCCAGCAGCCACACCGATGGCTACACCTTC	CASSHTDGYTF
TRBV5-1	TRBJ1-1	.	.	TGCGCCAGCAGCTTGACAACACTGAACACTGAAGCTTTCTTT	CASSLTTLNTEAFF
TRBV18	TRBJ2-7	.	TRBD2	TGTGCCAGCTCACCAAAGACTAGCGGGGGCGAGCAGTACTTC	CASSPKTSGGEQYF
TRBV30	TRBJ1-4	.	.	TGTGCCTGGAGTTTTAGGGGGGAAAAACTGTTTTTT	CAWSFRGEKLFF
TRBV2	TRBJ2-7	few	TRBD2	TGTGCCAGCAGTGAAAAGCGCGGGGAGGGCTACGAGCAGTACTTC	CASSEKRGEGYEQYF
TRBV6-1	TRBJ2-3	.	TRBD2	TGTGCCAGCAGTGACCTACGGGGGAAGCGGGGGGTACCTAGGGATACGCAGTATTTT	CASSDLRGKRGVPRDTQYF
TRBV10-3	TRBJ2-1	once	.	TGTGCCATCAGGGGACCCACCTCCCACAATGAGCAGTTCTTC	CAIRGPTSHNEQFF
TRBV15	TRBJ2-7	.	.	TGTGCCACCAGCAGAGTGGCAGGGTTCGAGCAGTACTTC	CATSRVAGFEQYF
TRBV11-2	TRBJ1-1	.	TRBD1	TGTGCCAGCACCCTCACCCCAGGGGGAAACACTGAAGCTTTCTTT	CASTLTPGGNTEAFF
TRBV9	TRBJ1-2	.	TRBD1	TGTGCCAGCACCCCCCGGGAGCACAGGGGCTTGCTCGGTGGCTACACCTTC	CASTPREHRGLLGGYTF
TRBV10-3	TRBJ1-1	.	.	TGTGCCATCAGTGAGACAGCTGGGAGCACTGAAGCTTTCTTT	CAISETAGSTEAFF
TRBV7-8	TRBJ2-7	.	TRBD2	TGTGCCAGCAGCTTAGAACTAGCGGCCACCTACGAGCAGTACTTC	CASSLELAATYEQYF
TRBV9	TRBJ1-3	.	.	TGTGCCAGCAGCGCCCGAGCTGATGGAAACACCATATATTTT	CASSARADGNTIYF
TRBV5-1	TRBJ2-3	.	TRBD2	TGCGCCAGCAGCTTGGTAACGGGAGGGCTCACAGATACGCAGTATTTT	CASSLVTGGLTDTQYF
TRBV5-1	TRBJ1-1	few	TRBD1	TGCGCCAGCAAGGGACAGGGGATGAACACTGAAGCTTTCTTT	CASKGQGMNTEAFF